This T cell receptor (beta chain) was identified in a study of OX40 agonist ivuxolimab in advanced cancers. The CDR3 has 16 amino acids. V lost 5 bases to trimming and J lost 6 bases; unmatched junction nucleotides: 14. Germline CDR1 reads SGHTA; CDR2 reads FQGNSA. Study-wide results and caveats: Expanded clones belonging to CD8+ T cells outnumbered, on average, those of CD4+. Among some nonresponders, normalized T-cell clonal expansion was also low.

In regard to this clone: Its antigen is undetermined.

Measured with immunoSEQ multiplex PCR; TCRdb has only the in-frame clones, and not every one. The sample lists about 72,000 clones; about 91% were seen once. The chain combines TRBV7-2 with TRBJ2-7, with 9 bases lining up with TRBD1. The TCR comes from an adult with an advanced solid tumor such as melanoma, head and neck, liver or kidney cancer. This material consisted of CD4+ or CD8+ T cells sorted from blood, taken in a trial of the OX40 agonist ivuxolimab. CDR3 coding DNA: TGTGCCAGCAGCCGACATGGGACAGGGATCTTCGGCGAGCAGTACTTC. It specifies CASSRHGTGIFGEQYF.